What follows are 20 T cell receptor beta chains derived from one specimen sequenced in a study of TIL therapy for anti-PD-1-resistant metastatic lung cancer. Sequencing used immunoSEQ v3. Produced via immunoSEQ multiplex PCR; TCRdb's table is partial and in-frame only. The table lists about 53,000 clones, about 70% of them singletons. Noted time point: pre-treatment sample, taken before nivolumab and TIL therapy. The specimen was blood, collected at baseline. These receptors were obtained from a person aged 25 to 80 with non-small cell lung cancer.

This chain uses TRBV5-4 with TRBJ2-3; 7 nucleotides match TRBD2. The trim removed 4 bases at V and 3 bases at J, leaving 5 bases unmatched. Germline V gene sequence: CDR1 SGHNT, CDR2 YYREEE (reference sequence). The CDR3 loop spans 14 amino acids. The CDR3 coding sequence is TGTGCCAGCAGCCGAGGACTAGTAACAGATACGCAGTATTTT. It yields the protein CASSRGLVTDTQYF.

This rearrangement joins TRBV7-2 to TRBJ1-6; D not resolved. In germline, CDR1 is SGHTA, CDR2 FQGNSA. The CDR3 spans 17 residues. Trimming cost V 5 bases and J 9 bases, with 23 bases left between them. The CDR3 here is CASSPRGGLITASPLHF. DNA for the CDR3: TGTGCCAGCAGCCCCCGGGGAGGACTGATCACTGCTTCACCCCTCCACTTT.

V gene TRBV2 combines with J gene TRBJ2-2; D remains unclear. The germline V gene has CDR1 SNHLY and CDR2 FYNNEI. The CDR3 is made up of 13 amino acids. Trimming cost V 5 bases and J 1 base, with 5 bases left between them. The CDR3 DNA reads as TGTGCCAGCAGTCCGGAGAACACCGGGGAGCTGTTTTTT. Its protein is CASSPENTGELFF.

This clone showed up just once. J is TRBJ1-3 and V is TRBV7-9, with TRBD1 matching 8 bases. V was pared by 1 base and J by 2 bases, with 10 bases of the junction left unmatched. CDR1 and CDR2 (germline): SEHNR, FQNEAQ (reference sequence). The CDR3 has 18 amino acids. The DNA of the CDR3 is TGTGCCAGCAGCTTAGTCAGAGGGCAGGGGGCGCCTGGAAACACCATATATTTT. As protein: CASSLVRGQGAPGNTIYF. The full variable domain, in which reference TRBV7-9 and TRBJ1-3 provide the parts outside the CDR3, is DTGVSQNPRHKITKRGQNVTFRCDPISEHNRLYWYRQTLGQGPEFLTYFQNEAQLEKSRLLSDRFSAERPKGSFSTLEIQRTEQGDSAMYLCASSLVRGQGAPGNTIYFGEGSWLTVV.

This clone was seen more than once but under ten times. The rearrangement links TRBV10-3 to TRBJ2-3; TRBD2 aligns across 9 bases. The CDR3 is 14 amino acids. Germline CDR1 is ENHRY and CDR2 is SYGVKD. V shed 11 bases and J 6 bases; nucleotides not matched to a gene: 12. CDR3 protein: CAGSSTSGRDTQYF. CDR3 nucleotide sequence: TGTGCCGGATCATCGACTAGCGGCCGCGATACGCAGTATTTT.

The genes are TRBV6-1 and TRBJ2-7, with no clear D. The CDR3 runs to 10 residues. CDR1 is MNHNS, CDR2 SASEGT, per germline. Trimming took off 6 bases at V and 4 bases at J, with 4 bases between the two ends. CDR3 nucleotide sequence: TGTGCCAGCAGCTTTTACGAGCAGTACTTC. This gives the protein CASSFYEQYF.

The chain is built from TRBV9 and TRBJ2-1; D remains ambiguous. Germline CDR1 SGDLS, CDR2 YYNGEE. V lost 3 bases and J 5 bases, leaving 18 bases between the germline ends. The CDR3 runs 16 residues. The CDR3 spells CASSAPRQEWDNEQFF. CDR3 coding DNA: TGTGCCAGCAGCGCCCCAAGGCAGGAGTGGGACAATGAGCAGTTCTTC.

This clone was seen more than once but under ten times. The gene calls are TRBV19 and TRBJ1-4; D perhaps matches TRBD1 (6 bases). The CDR3 has 15 amino acids. Trimming cost V 3 bases and J 8 bases, with 16 bases left between them. Per germline, CDR1 LNHDA and CDR2 SQIVND (reference sequence). CDR3 sequence (DNA): TGTGCCAGTAGTATGGACGCCAGGGGAAGGGAAAAACTGTTTTTT. Translating gives CASSMDARGREKLFF.

The CDR3 reads CASSLNTAYEQYF. CDR3 coding DNA: TGTGCCAGCAGCTTAAATACGGCCTACGAGCAGTACTTC. The chain has TRBV7-2 and TRBJ2-7; D gene uncertain. The CDR3 totals 13 residues. V shed 2 bases and J shed 2 bases, with 7 bases lying between them. Germline values: CDR1 SGHTA, CDR2 FQGNSA.

The chain carries TRBV5-1 and TRBJ2-6; perhaps D is TRBD1 or TRBD2 (6 bases each). Germline assignment: CDR1 SGHRS and CDR2 YFSETQ. The CDR3 runs to 16 residues. V shed 7 bases and J shed 2 bases, with 16 bases lying between them. The DNA of the CDR3 is TGCGCCAGCGTGGAGGGGGTAAAAGCTGGGGCCAACGTCCTGACTTTC. It is translated as CASVEGVKAGANVLTF.

The rearrangement links TRBV27 to TRBJ2-3; TRBD2 might be the D (5 bases). The V gene's germline CDR1 is MNHEY and CDR2 SMNVEV (reference sequence). This CDR3 is built from 13 residues. Trimming stripped 4 bases from V and 5 bases from J, with 10 bases between. The CDR3 DNA follows: TGTGCCAGCAGTTGGGTCGGAGGAGATACGCAGTATTTT. This translates into CASSWVGGDTQYF.

This clone showed up just a few times. The CDR3 sequence is CASSSGQGIYEQYF. The CDR3 DNA sequence: TGTGCCAGCAGTTCGGGACAGGGAATATACGAGCAGTACTTC. The chain couples TRBV28 to TRBJ2-7; TRBD1 matches at 9 bases. CDR3 size: 14 residues. V shed 4 bases and J 4 bases; nucleotides not matched to a gene: 5. The germline V gene has CDR1 MDHEN and CDR2 SYDVKM. The whole variable domain, filled in from reference TRBV28 and TRBJ2-7, reads DVKVTQSSRYLVKRTGEKVFLECVQDMDHENMFWYRQDPGLGLRLIYFSYDVKMKEKGDIPEGYSVSREKKERFSLILESASTNQTSMYLCASSSGQGIYEQYFGPGTRLTVT.

The V gene is TRBV7-8, the J gene TRBJ1-5; 8 bases are shared with TRBD1. The germline V gene has CDR1 SGHVS and CDR2 FQNEAQ. V gave up 3 bases and J gave up 3 bases; unmatched junction bases: 4. This CDR3 is built from 15 residues. The CDR3 is CASSLGQDPNQPQHF. As DNA, the CDR3 is TGTGCCAGCAGCTTGGGACAGGACCCCAATCAGCCCCAGCATTTT.

J is TRBJ2-7 and V is TRBV5-8; D is undetermined. CDR1 is SGHTS and CDR2 is YDEGEE in the germline V gene. The CDR3 has 14 residues. Trimming shortened V by 0 bases and J by 7 bases, and 14 bases separated the two germline ends. CDR3 coding DNA: TGTGCCAGCAGCTTGGACTCACGTAACGGGGAGCAGTACTTC. As protein: CASSLDSRNGEQYF. Drawing the rest from reference TRBV5-8 and TRBJ2-7, the complete variable domain is EAGVTQSPTHLIKTRGQQATLRCSPISGHTSVYWYQQALGLGLQFLLWYDEGEERNRGNFPPRFSGRQFPNYSSELNVNALELEDSALYLCASSLDSRNGEQYFGPGTRLTVT.

The V and J genes are TRBV13 and TRBJ2-2, with TRBD2 matching 9 bases. The V and J ends lost 5 bases and 4 bases, in that order; junction bases with no gene match: 2. The CDR3 covers 14 residues. The germline CDR1 and CDR2 sequences are PRHDT and FYEKMQ (reference sequence). The CDR3 sequence is CASSNSGGTGELFF. The CDR3 nucleotides are TGTGCCAGCAGCAATAGCGGGGGCACCGGGGAGCTGTTTTTT.

The chain uses TRBV25-1 and TRBJ2-1, with 9 bases lining up with TRBD1. Trimming took 1 base from V and 7 from J; bases not matched to a gene: 5. This CDR3 spans 15 amino acids. Per the germline V gene, CDR1 is MGHDK and CDR2 is SYGVNS. CDR3 in amino acids: CASSEFGQGWNEQFF. In DNA, the CDR3 is TGTGCCAGCAGTGAATTTGGACAGGGGTGGAATGAGCAGTTCTTC.

The V gene is TRBV7-2, the J gene TRBJ2-7; D possibly corresponds to TRBD1 (5 bases). CDR3 size: 15 residues. V lost 5 bases and J 1 base, leaving 15 bases between the germline ends. CDR1 and CDR2 (germline): SGHTA, FQGNSA. For the CDR3, the DNA is TGTGCCAGCAGCCCCGACCAGGGCCGGTCCTACGAGCAGTACTTC. Amino acid sequence: CASSPDQGRSYEQYF.

V gene TRBV6-6 combines with J gene TRBJ2-7; the D gene could be TRBD1 or TRBD2 (5 bases each). This CDR3 contains 14 residues. With 4 bases removed from V and 1 base from J, the gap between germline ends came to 11 bases. The germline V gene encodes CDR1 MNHNY and CDR2 SVGAGI (reference sequence). CDR3 nucleotides: TGTGCCAGCAGTTCCCCAGGGACGTCCTACGAGCAGTACTTC. It yields the protein CASSSPGTSYEQYF.

About this clone itself: The junction and the germline gene differ at one end; a read error may be behind it. This sequence joins TRBV11-3 and TRBJ2-5; D is possibly TRBD2 (6 bases). CDR1 SGHNT and CDR2 YENEEA come from the germline V gene. This CDR3 region has 13 residues. CDR3 nucleotides: TGTGCCAGCAGCTTGGGAGGCCCAGAGGCCCAGTACTTC. Its protein is CASSLGGPEAQYF.

The chain uses TRBV5-5 and TRBJ1-5; D call uncertain. This CDR3 is built from 16 residues. V lost 1 base to trimming and J lost 6 bases, with 17 bases between them. The germline V gene has CDR1 SGHKS and CDR2 YYEKEE (reference sequence). CDR3 coding DNA: TGTGCCAGCAGCTTGTTCGGGTATTTCGGCGGTCAGCCCCAGCATTTT. Translating gives CASSLFGYFGGQPQHF.